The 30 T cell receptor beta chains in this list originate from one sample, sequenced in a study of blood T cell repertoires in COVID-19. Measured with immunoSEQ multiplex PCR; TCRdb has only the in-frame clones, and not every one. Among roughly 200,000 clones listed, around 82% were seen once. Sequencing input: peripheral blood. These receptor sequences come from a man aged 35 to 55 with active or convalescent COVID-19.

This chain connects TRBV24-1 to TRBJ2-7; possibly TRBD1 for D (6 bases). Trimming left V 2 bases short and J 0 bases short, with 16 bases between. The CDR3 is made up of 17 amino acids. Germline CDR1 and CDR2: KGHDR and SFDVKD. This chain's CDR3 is CATSDSLIRDISYEQYF. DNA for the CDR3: TGTGCCACCAGTGATTCCCTCATCCGGGACATCTCCTACGAGCAGTACTTC.

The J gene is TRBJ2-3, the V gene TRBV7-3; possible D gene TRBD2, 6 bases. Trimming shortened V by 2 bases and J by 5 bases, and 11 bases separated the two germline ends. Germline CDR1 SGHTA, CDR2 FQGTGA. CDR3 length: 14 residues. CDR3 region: CASSLGGYLDTQYF. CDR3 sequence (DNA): TGTGCCAGCAGCTTAGGAGGGTACCTAGATACGCAGTATTTT.

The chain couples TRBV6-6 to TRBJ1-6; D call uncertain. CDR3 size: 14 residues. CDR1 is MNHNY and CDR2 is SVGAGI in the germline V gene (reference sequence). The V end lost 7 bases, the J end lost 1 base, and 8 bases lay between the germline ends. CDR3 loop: CASTGESYNSPLHF. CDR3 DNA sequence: TGTGCCAGCACCGGGGAATCCTATAATTCACCCCTCCACTTT.

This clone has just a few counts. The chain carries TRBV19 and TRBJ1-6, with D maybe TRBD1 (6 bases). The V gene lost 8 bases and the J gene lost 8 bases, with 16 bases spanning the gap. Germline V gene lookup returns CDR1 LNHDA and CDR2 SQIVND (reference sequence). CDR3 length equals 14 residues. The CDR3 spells CASRVGPGDSPLHF. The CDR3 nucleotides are TGTGCCAGTCGGGTCGGCCCAGGGGATTCACCCCTCCACTTT.

CDR3 loop: CASSLGVRGYEQYF. CDR3 nucleotide sequence: TGTGCCAGCAGTTTAGGGGTCAGGGGCTACGAGCAGTACTTC. V and J are TRBV28 and TRBJ2-7; D may be TRBD1 (6 bases). The germline V gene encodes CDR1 MDHEN and CDR2 SYDVKM. The CDR3 is 14 residues long. Deletions cut 2 bases from V and 3 bases from J, with 11 bases between.

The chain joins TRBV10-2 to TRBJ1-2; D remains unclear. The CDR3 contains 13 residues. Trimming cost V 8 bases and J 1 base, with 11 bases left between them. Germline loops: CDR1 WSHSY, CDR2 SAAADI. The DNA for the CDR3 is TGCGCCAGCTTAGTTGGAGATAACTATGGCTACACCTTC. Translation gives CASLVGDNYGYTF.

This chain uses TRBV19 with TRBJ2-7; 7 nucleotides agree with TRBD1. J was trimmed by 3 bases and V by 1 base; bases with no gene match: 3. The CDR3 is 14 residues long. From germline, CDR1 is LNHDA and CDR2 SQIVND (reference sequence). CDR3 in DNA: TGTGCCAGTAGTATAGGACAGGGCATCTACGAGCAGTACTTC. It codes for CASSIGQGIYEQYF.

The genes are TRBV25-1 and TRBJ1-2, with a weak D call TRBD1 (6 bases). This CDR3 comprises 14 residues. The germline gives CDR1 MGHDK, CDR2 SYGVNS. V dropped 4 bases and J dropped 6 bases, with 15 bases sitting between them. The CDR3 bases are TGTGCCAGCAGTGCCCAGGGGCCGAAGAATGGCTACACCTTC. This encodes CASSAQGPKNGYTF.

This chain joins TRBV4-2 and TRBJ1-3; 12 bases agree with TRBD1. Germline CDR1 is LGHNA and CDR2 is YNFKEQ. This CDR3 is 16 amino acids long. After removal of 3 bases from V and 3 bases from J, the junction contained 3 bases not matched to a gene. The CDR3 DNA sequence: TGTGCCAGCAGCCAGGGACAGGGGGCGGGTGGAAACACCATATATTTT. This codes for CASSQGQGAGGNTIYF.

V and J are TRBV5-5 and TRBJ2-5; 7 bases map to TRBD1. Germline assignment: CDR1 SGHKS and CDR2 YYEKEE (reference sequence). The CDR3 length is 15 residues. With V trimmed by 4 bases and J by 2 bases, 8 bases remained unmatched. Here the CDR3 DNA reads TGTGCCAGCAGCCACAGGACAGGACCACAAGAGACCCAGTACTTC. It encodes CASSHRTGPQETQYF.

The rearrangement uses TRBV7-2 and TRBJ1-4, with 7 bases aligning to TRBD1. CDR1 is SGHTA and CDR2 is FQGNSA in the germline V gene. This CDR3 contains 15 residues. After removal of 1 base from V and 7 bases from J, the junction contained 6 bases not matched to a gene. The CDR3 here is CASSLGDRDIEKLFF. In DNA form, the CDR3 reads TGTGCCAGCAGCTTAGGAGACAGGGACATTGAAAAACTGTTTTTT.

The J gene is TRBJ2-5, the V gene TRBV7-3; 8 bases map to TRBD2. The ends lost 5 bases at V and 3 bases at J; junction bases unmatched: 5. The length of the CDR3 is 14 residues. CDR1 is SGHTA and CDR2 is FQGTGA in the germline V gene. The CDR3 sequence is CASSAFGGEETQYF. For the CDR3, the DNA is TGTGCCAGCAGCGCCTTCGGGGGGGAAGAGACCCAGTACTTC.

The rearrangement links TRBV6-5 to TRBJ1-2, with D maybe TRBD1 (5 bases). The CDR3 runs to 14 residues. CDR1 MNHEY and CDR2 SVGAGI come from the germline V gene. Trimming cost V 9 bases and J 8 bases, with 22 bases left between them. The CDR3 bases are TGTGCCAGTCTGAAATTGGGGCGCGGTCAGGGCTACACCTTC. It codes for CASLKLGRGQGYTF.

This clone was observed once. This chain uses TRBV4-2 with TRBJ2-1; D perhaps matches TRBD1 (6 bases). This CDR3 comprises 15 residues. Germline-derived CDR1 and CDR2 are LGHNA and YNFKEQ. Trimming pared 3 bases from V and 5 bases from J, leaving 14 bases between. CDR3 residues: CASSQEDRENNEQFF. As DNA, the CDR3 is TGTGCCAGCAGCCAGGAGGACAGAGAAAACAATGAGCAGTTCTTC.

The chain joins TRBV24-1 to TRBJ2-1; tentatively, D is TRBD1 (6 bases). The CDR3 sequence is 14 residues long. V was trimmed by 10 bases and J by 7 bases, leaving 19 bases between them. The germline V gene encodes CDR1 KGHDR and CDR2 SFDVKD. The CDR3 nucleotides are TGTGCCACTTCCCCCGAGGGGGTCGGGAATGAGCAGTTCTTC. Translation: CATSPEGVGNEQFF.

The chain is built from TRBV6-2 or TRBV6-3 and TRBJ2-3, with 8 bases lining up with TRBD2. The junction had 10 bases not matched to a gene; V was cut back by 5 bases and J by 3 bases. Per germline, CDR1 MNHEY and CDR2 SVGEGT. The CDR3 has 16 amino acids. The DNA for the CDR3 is TGTGCCAGCAGTCCCCTTGGGCCTAGCGGGACAGATACGCAGTATTTT. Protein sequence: CASSPLGPSGTDTQYF.

The CDR3 region has the DNA TGTGCCAGCAGCTTAACTAGCGGGAGCTGGAATGAGCAGTTCTTC. This encodes CASSLTSGSWNEQFF. The genes are TRBV5-4 and TRBJ2-1, with TRBD2 identical over 11 bases. The CDR3 runs 15 residues. Germline CDR1 and CDR2: SGHNT and YYREEE (reference sequence). The V gene end was trimmed by 2 bases and the J gene end by 7 bases; junction bases not matched to a gene: 5.

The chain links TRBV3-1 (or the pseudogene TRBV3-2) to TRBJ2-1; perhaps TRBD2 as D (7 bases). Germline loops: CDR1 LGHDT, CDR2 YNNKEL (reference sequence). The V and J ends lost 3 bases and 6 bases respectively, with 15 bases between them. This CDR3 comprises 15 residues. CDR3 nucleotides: TGTGCCAGCAGCCAGGTTGGGGGGGCCTCCAATGAGCAGTTCTTC. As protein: CASSQVGGASNEQFF.

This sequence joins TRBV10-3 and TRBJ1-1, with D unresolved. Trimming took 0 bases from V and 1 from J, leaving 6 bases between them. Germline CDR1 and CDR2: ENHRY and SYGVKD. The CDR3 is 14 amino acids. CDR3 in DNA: TGTGCCATCAGTGAGTCCGTCAGGAACACTGAAGCTTTCTTT. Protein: CAISESVRNTEAFF.

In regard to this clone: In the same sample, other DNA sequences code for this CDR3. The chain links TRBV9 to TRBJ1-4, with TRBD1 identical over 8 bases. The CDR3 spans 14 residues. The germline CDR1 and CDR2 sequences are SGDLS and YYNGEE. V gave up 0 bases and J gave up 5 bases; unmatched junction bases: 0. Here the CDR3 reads CASSVGQGNEKLFF. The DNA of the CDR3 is TGTGCCAGCAGCGTAGGACAGGGGAATGAAAAACTGTTTTTT.

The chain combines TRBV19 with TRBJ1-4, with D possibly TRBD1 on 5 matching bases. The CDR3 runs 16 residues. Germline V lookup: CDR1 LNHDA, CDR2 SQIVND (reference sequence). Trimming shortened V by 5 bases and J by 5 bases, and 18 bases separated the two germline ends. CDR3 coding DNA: TGTGCCAGTAGTTCAGGGCCTCAGACCCCCAATGAAAAACTGTTTTTT. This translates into CASSSGPQTPNEKLFF. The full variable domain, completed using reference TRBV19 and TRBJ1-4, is DGGITQSPKYLFRKEGQNVTLSCEQNLNHDAMYWYRQDPGQGLRLIYYSQIVNDFQKGDIAEGYSVSREKKESFPLTVTSAQKNPTAFYLCASSSGPQTPNEKLFFGSGTQLSVL.

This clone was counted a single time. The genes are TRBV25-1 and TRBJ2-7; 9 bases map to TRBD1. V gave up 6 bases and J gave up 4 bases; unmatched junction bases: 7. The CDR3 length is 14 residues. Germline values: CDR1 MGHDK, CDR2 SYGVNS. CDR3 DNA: TGTGCCAGCAGACCACAGGGGGCAGGGTACGAGCAGTACTTC. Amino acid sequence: CASRPQGAGYEQYF.

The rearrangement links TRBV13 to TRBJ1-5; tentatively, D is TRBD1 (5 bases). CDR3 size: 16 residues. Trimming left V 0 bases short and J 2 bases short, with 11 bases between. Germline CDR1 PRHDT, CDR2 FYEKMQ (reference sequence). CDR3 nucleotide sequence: TGTGCCAGCAGCTTAGGCAGGGCAGTTGGCAATCAGCCCCAGCATTTT. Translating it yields CASSLGRAVGNQPQHF.

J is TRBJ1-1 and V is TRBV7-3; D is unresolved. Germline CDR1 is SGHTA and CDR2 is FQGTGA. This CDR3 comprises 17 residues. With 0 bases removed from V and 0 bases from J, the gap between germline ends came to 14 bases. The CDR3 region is CASSLTGQSPVNTEAFF. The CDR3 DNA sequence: TGTGCCAGCAGCTTAACTGGGCAGTCGCCCGTGAACACTGAAGCTTTCTTT. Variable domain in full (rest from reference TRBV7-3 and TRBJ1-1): GAGVSQTPSNKVTEKGKYVELRCDPISGHTALYWYRQSLGQGPEFLIYFQGTGAADDSGLPNDRFFAVRPEGSVSTLKIQRTERGDSAVYLCASSLTGQSPVNTEAFFGQGTRLTVV.

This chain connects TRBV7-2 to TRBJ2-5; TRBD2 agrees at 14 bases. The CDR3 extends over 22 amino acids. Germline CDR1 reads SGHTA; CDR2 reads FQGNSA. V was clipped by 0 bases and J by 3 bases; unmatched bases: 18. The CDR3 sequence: CASSLADNVPGLAGVEEETQYF. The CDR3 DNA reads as TGTGCCAGCAGCTTAGCCGACAACGTCCCGGGACTAGCGGGAGTTGAGGAAGAGACCCAGTACTTC.

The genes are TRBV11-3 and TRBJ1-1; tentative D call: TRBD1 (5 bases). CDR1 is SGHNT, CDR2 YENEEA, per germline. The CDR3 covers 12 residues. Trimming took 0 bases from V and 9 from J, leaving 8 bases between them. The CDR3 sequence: CASSLDAGKAFF. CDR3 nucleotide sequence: TGTGCCAGCAGCTTAGACGCAGGGAAAGCTTTCTTT.

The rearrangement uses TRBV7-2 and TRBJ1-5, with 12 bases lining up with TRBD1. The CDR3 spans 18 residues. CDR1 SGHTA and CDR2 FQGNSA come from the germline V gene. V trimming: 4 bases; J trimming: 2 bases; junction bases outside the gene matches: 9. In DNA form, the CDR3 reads TGTGCCAGCAGCTATCCCGGGACAGGGGGCTTCGGCAATCAGCCCCAGCATTTT. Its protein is CASSYPGTGGFGNQPQHF.

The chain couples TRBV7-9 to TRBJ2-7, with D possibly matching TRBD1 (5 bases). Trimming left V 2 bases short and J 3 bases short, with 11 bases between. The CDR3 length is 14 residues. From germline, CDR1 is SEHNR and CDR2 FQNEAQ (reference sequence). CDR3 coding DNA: TGTGCCAGCAGCTTACGGACATTGAGCTACGAGCAGTACTTC. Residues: CASSLRTLSYEQYF.

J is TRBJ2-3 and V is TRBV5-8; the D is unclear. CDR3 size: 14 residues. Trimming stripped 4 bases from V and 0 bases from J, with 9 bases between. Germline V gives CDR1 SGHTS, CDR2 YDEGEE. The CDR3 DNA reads TGTGCCAGCAGCCCTTTGCGGAGCACAGATACGCAGTATTTT. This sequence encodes CASSPLRSTDTQYF. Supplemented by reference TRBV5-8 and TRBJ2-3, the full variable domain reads EAGVTQSPTHLIKTRGQQATLRCSPISGHTSVYWYQQALGLGLQFLLWYDEGEERNRGNFPPRFSGRQFPNYSSELNVNALELEDSALYLCASSPLRSTDTQYFGPGTRLTVL.

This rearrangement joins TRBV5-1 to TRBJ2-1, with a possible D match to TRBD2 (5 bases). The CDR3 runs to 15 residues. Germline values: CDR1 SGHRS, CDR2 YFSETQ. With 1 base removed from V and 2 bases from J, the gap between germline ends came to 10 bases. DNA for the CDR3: TGCGCCAGCAGCTTGAACGGCGGGCCCTACAATGAGCAGTTCTTC. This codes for CASSLNGGPYNEQFF.